The 10 T cell receptor beta chains below were found in one sample sequenced in a study of ipilimumab plus nivolumab after autologous stem cell transplantation. The assay was immunoSEQ multiplex PCR, and TCRdb's table has in-frame clones only and misses some. This sample carries about 83,000 clones, under 85% of them seen once, and the ten largest clones take about 2.2%. The sequenced sample was PBMCs, obtained in a trial of ipilimumab plus nivolumab as post-transplant consolidation. Receptors originate from a male donor with diffuse large B-cell lymphoma.

The CDR3 coding sequence is TGTGCCAGCAAATCTGACCCACGAGCTTTCTTT. Residues: CASKSDPRAFF. The chain employs TRBV21-1 and TRBJ1-1. TRBV21-1 is a known pseudogene. This CDR3 spans 11 amino acids.

The V call is TRBV28, the J call TRBJ2-1; 7 bases map to TRBD1. Germline trimming cut 3 bases from V and 1 base from J; bases unmatched to any gene: 0. CDR3 size: 14 residues. Germline CDR1 MDHEN, CDR2 SYDVKM. The CDR3 protein is CASSLTGSYNEQFF. The CDR3, as DNA: TGTGCCAGCAGTTTGACAGGGTCCTACAATGAGCAGTTCTTC.

This clone was recorded once. This chain links TRBV12-5 with TRBJ2-1; D is unresolved. The V gene lost 0 bases and the J gene lost 6 bases, with 15 bases spanning the gap. The CDR3 length is 16 residues. CDR1 is LGHNT, CDR2 FRNRAP, per germline. The CDR3 region has the DNA TGTGCTAGTGGTTTGGTTCTGACCTCCATCCCCAATGAGCAGTTCTTC. Its protein product is CASGLVLTSIPNEQFF. Complete variable domain (other parts from reference TRBV12-5 and TRBJ2-1): DARVTQTPRHKVTEMGQEVTMRCQPILGHNTVFWYRQTMMQGLELLAYFRNRAPLDDSGMPKDRFSAEMPDATLATLKIQPSEPRDSAVYFCASGLVLTSIPNEQFFGPGTRLTVL.

The rearrangement links TRBV4-3 to TRBJ2-5, with TRBD1 matching over 9 bases. From germline, CDR1 is LGHNA and CDR2 YSLEER. The V and J ends lost 0 bases and 2 bases, in that order; junction bases with no gene match: 4. The CDR3 has 16 amino acids. This chain's CDR3 is CASSQDGTGPQETQYF. Here the CDR3 DNA reads TGCGCCAGCAGCCAAGATGGGACAGGGCCACAAGAGACCCAGTACTTC.

The chain employs TRBV6-1 and TRBJ2-2; D uncertain. The CDR3 has 13 amino acids. Between the trimmed V and J ends, which lost 6 bases and 6 bases, there was a span of 11 bases. Germline lookup yields CDR1 MNHNS and CDR2 SASEGT. DNA for the CDR3: TGTGCCAGCAGACACGCTGTGTCCGGGGAGCTGTTTTTT. Amino acids: CASRHAVSGELFF.

This rearrangement joins TRBV7-9 to TRBJ2-1; 13 nucleotides match TRBD2. The germline V gene has CDR1 SEHNR and CDR2 FQNEAQ (reference sequence). V dropped 4 bases and J dropped 8; count of bases not matched to a gene: 8. The CDR3 runs 16 residues. The CDR3 region is CASSWTSGGPRHEQFF. The CDR3 DNA follows: TGTGCCAGCAGCTGGACTAGCGGGGGCCCCCGCCATGAGCAGTTCTTC.

This chain joins TRBV6-4 and TRBJ2-1; no clear D. Germline CDR1 and CDR2: MRHNA and SNTAGT. Trimming removed 4 bases at V and 6 bases at J, with 10 bases between. The CDR3 runs to 13 residues. The CDR3 DNA reads TGTGCCAGCAGTGTAACAAGGTTCAATGAGCAGTTCTTC. Its translation is CASSVTRFNEQFF.

Remarks on this clone: Other DNA sequences in this specimen translate into the identical CDR3. The rearrangement links TRBV6-1 to TRBJ1-3; D ambiguous. The CDR3 totals 11 residues. In germline, CDR1 is MNHNS, CDR2 SASEGT. V was shortened by 6 bases and J by 4 bases, with 4 bases between the two germline ends. This chain's CDR3 is CASRLGNTIYF. In DNA, the CDR3 is TGTGCCAGCAGGCTAGGAAACACCATATATTTT.

The chain links TRBV19 to TRBJ1-1; no clear D gene. With 5 bases removed from V and 0 bases from J, the gap between germline ends came to 10 bases. Germline V gene sequence: CDR1 LNHDA, CDR2 SQIVND (reference sequence). The CDR3 is 14 amino acids. The CDR3 spells CASSHRNMNTEAFF. CDR3 DNA: TGTGCCAGTAGTCACCGGAATATGAACACTGAAGCTTTCTTT.

The chain joins TRBV30 to TRBJ2-7; D call uncertain. The germline gives CDR1 GTSNPN, CDR2 SVGIG (reference sequence). The V gene lost 2 bases and the J gene lost 7 bases, with 15 bases spanning the gap. The CDR3 is made up of 13 amino acids. CDR3 coding DNA: TGTGCCTGGAGTCTTGGCCCTCTTAGGGAGCAGTACTTC. Its translation: CAWSLGPLREQYF.